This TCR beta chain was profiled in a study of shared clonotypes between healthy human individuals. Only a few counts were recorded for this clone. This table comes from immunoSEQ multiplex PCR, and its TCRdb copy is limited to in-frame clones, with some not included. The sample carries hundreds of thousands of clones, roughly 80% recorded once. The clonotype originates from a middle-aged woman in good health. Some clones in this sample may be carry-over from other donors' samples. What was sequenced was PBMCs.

The CDR3 protein is CASSPPVGDEKLFF. For the CDR3, the DNA is TGTGCCAGCTCACCACCGGTCGGGGATGAAAAACTGTTTTTT. V gene TRBV18 combines with J gene TRBJ1-4, with D hard to call. The CDR3 totals 14 residues. Trimming left V 0 bases short and J 6 bases short, with 8 bases between. CDR1 and CDR2 (germline): KGHSH, LQKENI. The full variable domain, in which reference TRBV18 and TRBJ1-4 provide the parts outside the CDR3, is NAGVMQNPRHLVRRRGQEARLRCSPMKGHSHVYWYRQLPEEGLKFMVYLQKENIIDESGMPKERFSAEFPKEGPSILRIQQVVRGDSAAYFCASSPPVGDEKLFFGSGTQLSVL.